These T cell receptor beta chains were read from a single sample in a study of shared clonotypes between healthy human individuals. Here immunoSEQ multiplex PCR was the method, and the copy in TCRdb shows in-frame clones only, minus some. The sample includes approximately 710,000 clones, less than 95% of them seen just once. The sequencing sample was made of memory CD8+ T cells from PBMCs. These receptors originate from a man between 18 and 29 years old in good health. Some clones in this sample may be carry-over from other donors' samples. Both conserved end residues are part of each CDR3. Where a row states a size, it is once, few, many or the class of an expanded clone; other rows omit it.

TRBJ1-3	-	TRBV9	CASSVDRGLGNTIYF
TRBJ2-7	-	TRBV7-2	CASSDPRRGAYEQYF
TRBJ2-7	-	TRBV27	CASSPEGLAGEQYF
TRBJ1-1	-	TRBV27	CASSFIQGGTEAFF
TRBJ1-1	-	TRBV19	CASRDTPNTEAFF
TRBJ2-1	-	TRBV9	CASSALRDTAYNEQFF
TRBJ2-5	-	TRBV30	CACVGTSGSKTQYF
TRBJ1-1	-	TRBV20-1	CSARGPEAFF
TRBJ1-2	-	TRBV10-2	CASSDSITGGGYTF
TRBJ2-7	-	TRBV5-1	CASSLSAGYEQYF
TRBJ2-1	-	TRBV11-2	CASSRTGVYNEQFF
TRBJ2-2	-	TRBV28	CASSLRKPHPNTGELFF
TRBJ2-1	-	TRBV19	CASSIMVHDGYQFF
TRBJ2-7	-	TRBV10-2	CASSPGTSSSEQYF
TRBJ1-1	-	TRBV11-2	CASSSTDMNTEAFF
TRBJ1-3	-	TRBV9	CASSVGVSSGNTIYF
TRBJ1-1	-	TRBV7-6	CASSYRQGEAFF
TRBJ2-1	-	TRBV28	CASNISPLDSTYEQFF
TRBJ1-2	-	TRBV27	CASKGTGGNGYTF
TRBJ2-1	-	TRBV5-1	CASSLDRSSYNEQFF
TRBJ2-7	-	TRBV7-9	CASSGQGTGEGEQYF
TRBJ2-1	-	TRBV4-1	CASSQELAGVSYNEQFF
TRBJ2-1	-	TRBV9	CASEGSYNEQFF
TRBJ1-4	few	TRBV4-1	CASSHTLWEKLFF
TRBJ2-2	-	TRBV7-8	CASSLGVANTGELFF
TRBJ2-3	-	TRBV28	CASSTLSNSGDTQYF
TRBJ2-7	once	TRBV11-1	CASSWRGGLNYEQYF
TRBJ1-4	few	TRBV6-5	CASSSARREAEKLFF
TRBJ2-7	many	TRBV27	CASNPRPSSYEQYF
TRBJ2-2	-	TRBV10-1	CASSGGSGELFF
TRBJ2-7	-	TRBV5-6	CASSGLTERYEQYF
TRBJ2-7	-	TRBV5-6	CASSLGVLRGQYF
TRBJ2-3	-	TRBV27	CASSSSGRATDTQYF
TRBJ2-2	-	TRBV21-1	CASSTTQGRAATGELFF
TRBJ2-5	-	TRBV7-9	CASRGAETQYF
TRBJ2-4	-	TRBV5-1	CASSFTAYPLQGRGENIQYF
TRBJ2-3	-	TRBV27	CASSLVGRDTQYF
TRBJ1-1	-	TRBV9	CASSLGGFTEAFF
TRBJ2-1	-	TRBV12-5	CASGFSYNEQFF
TRBJ1-1	once	TRBV28	CASREGQWSFF
TRBJ2-7	-	TRBV27	CASGPLGGIYEQYF
TRBJ1-2	-	TRBV6-6	CASSLDRAVGGYTF
TRBJ2-7	-	TRBV27	CASSPGNRVHEQYF
TRBJ1-4	few	TRBV7-9	CASSLEDGRYEKLFF
TRBJ1-1	-	TRBV27	CASSWGQGRTEAFF
TRBJ2-1	-	TRBV27	CASSLLLAGGPNEQFF
TRBJ1-1	-	TRBV7-9	CASRQGQLNTEAFF
TRBJ1-2	-	TRBV12-5	CASGLAPNRVSGYTF
TRBJ2-7	few	TRBV27	CASGFSYEQYF
TRBJ2-1	-	TRBV5-6	CASSLVTGVGNEQFF
TRBJ2-3	-	TRBV19	CASSILGSSTDTQYF
TRBJ2-1	-	TRBV13	CASSLKPSGALDEQFF
TRBJ2-3	-	TRBV5-6	CASSLVLVTDTQYF
TRBJ1-4	-	TRBV28	CASRPRDRWLATNEKLFF
TRBJ1-4	-	TRBV7-2	CASSLWEGTNNEKLFF
TRBJ1-1	once	TRBV6-5	CASSHSSNTEAFF
TRBJ2-1	-	TRBV7-2	CASSARPYNEQFF